This entry lists 18 T cell receptor beta chains sequenced from one sample in a study of cytomegalovirus exposure and HLA in healthy donors. The PCR made use of 60 Vbeta and 13 Jbeta primers. Here immunoSEQ multiplex PCR was the method, and the copy in TCRdb shows in-frame clones only, minus some. This table holds more than 90,000 clones, approximately 80% found once. The source material was PBMCs. The source of these receptors is a woman aged 18-30 years in good health and CMV-seropositive.

The chain recombines TRBV29-1 with TRBJ2-1, with TRBD1 matching 10 bases. The CDR3 loop spans 15 amino acids. The junction had 6 bases not matched to a gene; V was cut back by 1 base and J by 6 bases. Germline V lookup: CDR1 SQVTM, CDR2 ANQGSEA. CDR3 protein: CSVEGAGQGPNEQFF. CDR3 DNA sequence: TGCAGCGTTGAAGGAGCGGGACAGGGGCCCAATGAGCAGTTCTTC.

The chain uses TRBV6-1 and TRBJ2-7; D is perhaps TRBD2 (6 bases). Trimming pared 5 bases from V and 0 bases from J, leaving 14 bases between. The CDR3 sequence is 15 residues long. Germline CDR1 reads MNHNS; CDR2 reads SASEGT. CDR3 nucleotide sequence: TGTGCCAGCAGTTGGACTAACGGGAGCTCCTACGAGCAGTACTTC. Translated, it gives CASSWTNGSSYEQYF.

In DNA, the CDR3 is TGTGCCAGCAGTCCCGGACAGGGTAGGTTCGAGCAGTACTTC. As protein: CASSPGQGRFEQYF. V gene TRBV2 combines with J gene TRBJ2-7; 8 positions match TRBD1. The CDR3 contains 14 residues. V lost 5 bases to trimming and J lost 6 bases; unmatched junction nucleotides: 9. Germline V CDR1 and CDR2: SNHLY, FYNNEI.

The V and J genes are TRBV5-1 and TRBJ2-5, with 8 bases identical to TRBD2. Germline CDR1 and CDR2: SGHRS and YFSETQ. V lost 2 bases and J lost 0; bases outside the gene matches: 3. The CDR3 is made up of 15 amino acids. CDR3: CASSFLAGNQETQYF. The CDR3 DNA reads TGCGCCAGCAGCTTCTTAGCGGGAAACCAAGAGACCCAGTACTTC.

This clone was detected once. One end of the junction does not line up with germline, which may come from a read error. The chain couples TRBV7-9 to TRBJ2-3; 13 nucleotides agree with TRBD2. This CDR3 comprises 18 residues. CDR1 and CDR2 (germline): SEHNR, FQNEAQ (reference sequence). This chain's CDR3 is CAISSSSGTSGMVDTQYF. As DNA, the CDR3 is TGTGCCATCAGCTCCTCCTCCGGGACTAGCGGGATGGTAGATACGCAGTATTTT.

The chain combines TRBV18 with TRBJ2-7, with 8 bases that match TRBD1. V was clipped by 2 bases and J by 0 bases; unmatched bases: 3. The CDR3 has 15 residues. Looked up from germline, CDR1 is KGHSH and CDR2 is LQKENI. In nucleotides, the CDR3 is TGTGCCAGCTCACCAAAAACAGGGGGCTCCTACGAGCAGTACTTC. The encoded protein is CASSPKTGGSYEQYF.

The gene calls are TRBV27 and TRBJ2-3, with a tentative D call TRBD2 (6 bases). V was cut by 4 bases and J by 2 bases, with 10 bases left in between. The CDR3 runs to 14 residues. Germline V gene lookup returns CDR1 MNHEY and CDR2 SMNVEV (reference sequence). The CDR3 sequence: CASSSGDLTDTQYF. The DNA for the CDR3 is TGTGCCAGCAGTTCGGGGGACCTCACAGATACGCAGTATTTT.

This chain joins TRBV10-3 and TRBJ1-4, with TRBD1 identical over 9 bases. CDR3 length: 12 residues. Germline CDR1 ENHRY, CDR2 SYGVKD. The CDR3 DNA is TGTGCTTCCGGGACAGGGAGGGAAAAACTGTTTTTT. Its protein is CASGTGREKLFF.

The chain is built from TRBV6-1 and TRBJ1-2; possibly TRBD1 for D (5 bases). V was shortened by 1 base and J by 8 bases, with 17 bases between the two germline ends. Per germline, CDR1 MNHNS and CDR2 SASEGT. This CDR3 comprises 15 residues. The CDR3 spells CASSEDGPLRGGYTF. The CDR3 region has the DNA TGTGCCAGCAGTGAAGACGGCCCTCTTAGGGGAGGCTACACCTTC.

The genes are TRBV2 and TRBJ2-1; D perhaps matches TRBD2 (6 bases). The V gene lost 2 bases and the J gene lost 8 bases, with 7 bases spanning the gap. The germline V gene encodes CDR1 SNHLY and CDR2 FYNNEI. The CDR3 runs to 12 residues. The CDR3: CASSESGDEQFF. The CDR3 coding sequence is TGTGCCAGCAGTGAATCGGGGGATGAGCAGTTCTTC.

The chain couples TRBV6-1 to TRBJ2-1; TRBD2 agrees at 10 bases. Germline V gives CDR1 MNHNS, CDR2 SASEGT. Trimming at V came to 0 bases and at J to 8 bases, leaving 13 bases not matched to a gene. CDR3 size: 18 residues. The CDR3 reads CASSEAKGQREGRHEQFF. CDR3 bases: TGTGCCAGCAGTGAAGCGAAGGGCCAGCGGGAGGGCCGGCATGAGCAGTTCTTC.

In DNA form, the CDR3 reads TGTGCCAGCAGCCCCCGGGGACGGGAGGGGGACTACGAGCAGTACTTC. It translates to CASSPRGREGDYEQYF. J is TRBJ2-7 and V is TRBV7-6, with TRBD2 matching over 8 bases. The CDR3 spans 16 residues. Looked up from germline, CDR1 is SGHVS and CDR2 is FNYEAQ. V shed 5 bases, J shed 3 bases, and the junction held 12 bases outside the gene matches.

The chain has TRBV28 and TRBJ2-3, with a weak D call TRBD1 (6 bases). Germline V gene lookup returns CDR1 MDHEN and CDR2 SYDVKM. V dropped 5 bases and J dropped 1 base, with 16 bases sitting between them. The CDR3 extends over 16 amino acids. The CDR3 loop reads CASSPSGAGGTDTQYF. The CDR3 nucleotides read TGTGCCAGCAGTCCCTCTGGGGCAGGGGGCACAGATACGCAGTATTTT.

The chain carries TRBV2 and TRBJ2-3; 9 bases fit TRBD1. Germline values: CDR1 SNHLY, CDR2 FYNNEI. V lost 7 bases and J lost 5; bases outside the gene matches: 13. This CDR3 has 16 residues. The CDR3 DNA reads as TGTGCCAGCAATGATCCGGGACAGGGATGGTTAGATACGCAGTATTTT. Translating it yields CASNDPGQGWLDTQYF. The entire variable domain, with the rest obtained from reference TRBV2 and TRBJ2-3, is as follows: EPEVTQTPSHQVTQMGQEVILRCVPISNHLYFYWYRQILGQKVEFLVSFYNNEISEKSEIFDDQFSVERPDGSNFTLKIRSTKLEDSAMYFCASNDPGQGWLDTQYFGPGTRLTVL.

The table lists this clone with a few counts. The rearrangement links TRBV5-1 to TRBJ2-4; D is undetermined. Germline CDR1 is SGHRS and CDR2 is YFSETQ. The CDR3 extends over 13 amino acids. V shed 4 bases and J shed 5 bases, with 10 bases lying between them. CDR3: CASSQDIQNIQYF. CDR3 bases: TGCGCCAGCAGCCAGGATATCCAAAACATTCAGTACTTC.

The V gene is TRBV10-3, the J gene TRBJ1-2; TRBD1 agrees at 8 bases. V dropped 3 bases and J dropped 0; count of bases not matched to a gene: 9. CDR1 and CDR2 from the germline V gene are ENHRY and SYGVKD. There are 17 residues in the CDR3. In DNA form, the CDR3 reads TGTGCCATCAGTGACCATGGCAGGGGGCTTACTAACTATGGCTACACCTTC. Protein sequence: CAISDHGRGLTNYGYTF.

The chain couples TRBV6-5 to TRBJ1-2, with a weak D call TRBD1 (6 bases). The CDR3 runs to 14 residues. The germline V and J ends were trimmed by 5 bases and 4 bases, with 14 bases remaining between them. Looked up from germline, CDR1 is MNHEY and CDR2 is SVGAGI. This CDR3 is CASSTNRAGYGYTF. Here the CDR3 DNA reads TGTGCCAGCAGTACTAACAGGGCAGGCTATGGCTACACCTTC.

The CDR3 is CASSFPRTSGGSYNEQFF. For the CDR3, the DNA is TGCGCCAGCAGCTTCCCACGGACTAGCGGGGGCTCCTACAATGAGCAGTTCTTC. V gene TRBV5-1 combines with J gene TRBJ2-1; 13 nucleotides line up with TRBD2. CDR3 length: 18 residues. V was pared by 2 bases and J by 0 bases, with 5 bases of the junction left unmatched. From germline, CDR1 is SGHRS and CDR2 YFSETQ.